These 18 T cell receptor beta chains share one sample of origin, sequenced in a study of spatial heterogeneity in lung cancer. Time point meaning: sample taken at primary tumor resection. Each CDR3 protein is one row after TCRdb ran MiXCR on the 5' RACE reads. The sample carries about 100,000 distinct CDR3 sequences, 4.4% recorded once. Their antigen targets remain unknown. Study findings and constraints: The study found that expanded intratumoral alpha and beta TCR counts tracked tumor mutation counts.

This sample comprised lung tumor tissue, obtained at surgery. Every receptor here comes from a male donor with early-stage non-small cell lung cancer.

This clonotype was detected many times. This sequence joins TRBV29-1 and TRBJ2-5; D is uncertain. The CDR3 consists of 12 residues. Looked up from germline, CDR1 is SQVTM and CDR2 is ANQGSEA. Trimming left V 3 bases short and J 5 bases short, with 10 bases between. The CDR3 reads CSVELGRETQYF. The CDR3 coding sequence is TGCAGCGTTGAGCTGGGCCGGGAGACCCAGTACTTC.

This clonotype has ten or more counts. The V gene is TRBV6-5, the J gene TRBJ1-6; TRBD1 agrees at 7 bases. CDR1 MNHEY and CDR2 SVGAGI come from the germline V gene. The CDR3 spans 16 residues. The V segment lost 8 bases and the J segment 14 bases; nucleotides outside the gene matches: 21. In DNA, the CDR3 is TGTGCCAGCTCCCCCTTACGCGGGACAGCCGGATCCACCCTCCACTTT. Translated: CASSPLRGTAGSTLHF.

This clonotype has at least ten counts. The chain employs TRBV4-1 and TRBJ2-7; 9 bases map to TRBD1. V lost 2 bases, J lost 1 base, and 6 bases stayed unmatched. Germline V gene data show CDR1 as MGHRA and CDR2 as YSYEKL. The CDR3 extends over 16 amino acids. The CDR3 DNA follows: TGCGCCAGCAGCCAACTACCGGGACAGGGATCCTACGAGCAGTACTTC. Protein product: CASSQLPGQGSYEQYF.

This clonotype occurred many times. The chain joins TRBV7-6 to TRBJ2-1, with unresolved D. This CDR3 is built from 13 residues. Deletions cut 5 bases from V and 4 bases from J, with 9 bases between. Germline V gene sequence: CDR1 SGHVS, CDR2 FNYEAQ. The CDR3 spells CASSPHTYNEQFF. The CDR3 DNA follows: TGTGCCAGCAGCCCCCACACTTACAATGAGCAGTTCTTC.

Ten or more counts support this clonotype. The chain recombines TRBV20-1 with TRBJ2-3; no definite D call. Germline V lookup: CDR1 DFQATT, CDR2 SNEGSKA (reference sequence). This CDR3 is built from 13 residues. V lost 4 bases and J lost 0, with 8 bases in between. This CDR3 reads CSAMGTSTDTQYF. CDR3 bases: TGCAGTGCTATGGGTACGAGCACAGATACGCAGTATTTT.

This clonotype has a count of ten or more. The J gene is TRBJ1-1, the V gene TRBV28, with 8 bases matching TRBD1. This CDR3 comprises 12 residues. V lost 6 bases to trimming and J lost 7 bases; unmatched junction nucleotides: 4. Per the germline V gene, CDR1 is MDHEN and CDR2 is SYDVKM. CDR3 in amino acids: CASSYRGIEAFF. CDR3 nucleotides: TGTGCCAGCAGCTACAGGGGGATTGAAGCTTTCTTT.

This clonotype was seen repeatedly, ten times or more. This chain uses TRBV20-1 with TRBJ2-7; TRBD1 aligns across 12 bases. The ends lost 0 bases at V and 5 bases at J; junction bases unmatched: 5. This CDR3 is built from 15 residues. From germline, CDR1 is DFQATT and CDR2 SNEGSKA (reference sequence). CDR3 in DNA: TGCAGTGCTAGAGATAAGGGGACAGGGGGCGACGAGCAGTACTTC. Translating it yields CSARDKGTGGDEQYF.

This clonotype was seen many times. The chain employs TRBV4-2 and TRBJ1-1; D uncertain. The V end was cut by 2 bases, the J end by 7 bases, with 14 bases between. Looked up from germline, CDR1 is LGHNA and CDR2 is YNFKEQ. The CDR3 spans 14 residues. The CDR3 DNA is TGTGCCAGCAGCCAATCCGAGGGAGGAGTTGAAGCTTTCTTT. This translates into CASSQSEGGVEAFF.

This clonotype has ten or more counts. The rearrangement links TRBV9 to TRBJ2-3, with TRBD2 matching 10 bases. The V gene end was trimmed by 3 bases and the J gene end by 0 bases; junction bases not matched to a gene: 4. The CDR3 has 16 amino acids. Per germline, CDR1 SGDLS and CDR2 YYNGEE. The CDR3, as DNA: TGTGCCAGCAGCGGACGACTAGCGGGTAGCACAGATACGCAGTATTTT. Translated: CASSGRLAGSTDTQYF.

This clonotype was seen at least ten times. The chain's CDR3 is CASSLGWLAGPQYF. DNA for the CDR3: TGCGCCAGCAGCTTGGGTTGGCTAGCGGGACCGCAGTATTTT. The chain employs TRBV5-1 and TRBJ2-3; 9 nucleotides match TRBD2. V was clipped by 0 bases and J by 10 bases; unmatched bases: 6. Germline-derived CDR1 and CDR2 are SGHRS and YFSETQ. The CDR3 extends over 14 amino acids. Based on the CDR3 plus reference TRBV5-1 and TRBJ2-3, the full variable domain is KAGVTQTPRYLIKTRGQQVTLSCSPISGHRSVSWYQQTPGQGLQFLFEYFSETQRNKGNFPGRFSGRQFSNSRSEMNVSTLELGDSALYLCASSLGWLAGPQYFGPGTRLTVL.

The chain recombines TRBV5-5 with TRBJ1-5; TRBD1 might be the D (6 bases). Germline V gene lookup returns CDR1 SGHKS and CDR2 YYEKEE (reference sequence). The CDR3 is 13 amino acids. The V and J ends lost 7 bases and 7 bases respectively, with 15 bases between them. The CDR3 loop reads CASHRVVDQPQHF. CDR3 DNA sequence: TGTGCCAGCCACAGGGTGGTAGACCAGCCCCAGCATTTT.

This clonotype was observed many times. The rearrangement links TRBV28 to TRBJ2-5, with D possibly being TRBD2 (6 bases). The germline V and J ends were trimmed by 2 bases and 3 bases, with 10 bases remaining between them. Germline CDR1 is MDHEN and CDR2 is SYDVKM. This CDR3 spans 14 amino acids. The CDR3 region has the DNA TGTGCCAGCAGTTTAGGGACTCATAAAGAGACCCAGTACTTC. It yields the protein CASSLGTHKETQYF. The whole variable domain, filled in from reference TRBV28 and TRBJ2-5, reads DVKVTQSSRYLVKRTGEKVFLECVQDMDHENMFWYRQDPGLGLRLIYFSYDVKMKEKGDIPEGYSVSREKKERFSLILESASTNQTSMYLCASSLGTHKETQYFGPGTRLLVL.

The sample holds a few counts of this clonotype. V usage is TRBV7-9 and J usage is TRBJ1-1, with no clear D. Germline V lookup: CDR1 SEHNR, CDR2 FQNEAQ (reference sequence). This CDR3 has 11 residues. V was cut by 2 bases and J by 8 bases, with 6 bases left in between. CDR3 in amino acids: CASSLSGEAFF. In DNA form, the CDR3 reads TGTGCCAGCAGCTTAAGTGGGGAAGCTTTCTTT.

Ten or more counts support this clonotype. The CDR3 DNA sequence: TGCGCCAGCAGCTTGTTGAACACCGGGGAGCTGTTTTTT. Residues: CASSLLNTGELFF. This chain connects TRBV5-1 to TRBJ2-2; D unclear. Looked up from germline, CDR1 is SGHRS and CDR2 is YFSETQ. CDR3 length equals 13 residues. The V end was cut by 1 base, the J end by 1 base, with 2 bases between.

This clonotype was seen many times. The rearrangement joins TRBV11-1 to TRBJ1-1; possible D gene TRBD1, 5 bases. The CDR3 sequence is 16 residues long. The germline V gene has CDR1 SGHAT and CDR2 FQDESV (reference sequence). Deletions cut 3 bases from V and 4 bases from J, with 18 bases between. CDR3 protein: CASSLGLTGGGTEAFF. The CDR3 DNA reads as TGTGCCAGCAGCTTGGGACTCACCGGGGGGGGCACTGAAGCTTTCTTT.

There are many counts of this clonotype. The genes are TRBV2 and TRBJ1-2; D gene unclear. The ends were cut back, 7 bases at V and 5 bases at J, with 8 bases in the middle. Germline loops: CDR1 SNHLY, CDR2 FYNNEI. This CDR3 comprises 11 residues. The DNA of the CDR3 is TGTGCCAGCATTATGTATTATGGCTACACCTTC. It codes for CASIMYYGYTF.

This clonotype was counted only a few times. The chain has TRBV7-9 and TRBJ2-1; the D gene is possibly TRBD2 (5 bases). This CDR3 contains 15 residues. With 1 base removed from V and 9 bases from J, the gap between germline ends came to 16 bases. Germline loops: CDR1 SEHNR, CDR2 FQNEAQ (reference sequence). The CDR3 DNA follows: TGTGCCAGCAGCTTAGGTGGACTGGGCATGGGTGAGCAGTTCTTC. Translating it yields CASSLGGLGMGEQFF.

This clonotype came up many times. V is TRBV6-5 and J is TRBJ2-1; 8 bases fit TRBD2. V gave up 3 bases and J gave up 10 bases; unmatched junction bases: 8. This CDR3 is built from 14 residues. Germline V gene sequence: CDR1 MNHEY, CDR2 SVGAGI. CDR3 sequence reads: CASSYSLAGPEQFF. The CDR3 DNA reads as TGTGCCAGCAGTTATAGTCTAGCGGGTCCGGAGCAGTTCTTC.